This T cell receptor (beta chain) was captured by sequencing in a study of identical twins. In every case, the donor was a healthy Caucasian. V lost 8 bases, J lost 6 bases, and 7 bases stayed unmatched. The CDR3 is 14 amino acids. TCRdb re-analysed the 5' RACE reads in MiXCR, keeping a single row per CDR3 protein. The sample carries hundreds of thousands of distinct CDR3 sequences, roughly 6.6% recorded once. The data were also submitted as part of a second study, on yellow fever vaccine responses in identical twins.

The TCR was taken from a woman between 18 and 29 years old in good health. The V call is TRBV12-3 or TRBV12-4, the J call TRBJ2-3; 11 bases map to TRBD2. The sample was PBMCs. The CDR3 region is CASGGLAGADTQYF. In DNA form, the CDR3 reads TGTGCCAGCGGCGGACTAGCGGGTGCGGATACGCAGTATTTT.